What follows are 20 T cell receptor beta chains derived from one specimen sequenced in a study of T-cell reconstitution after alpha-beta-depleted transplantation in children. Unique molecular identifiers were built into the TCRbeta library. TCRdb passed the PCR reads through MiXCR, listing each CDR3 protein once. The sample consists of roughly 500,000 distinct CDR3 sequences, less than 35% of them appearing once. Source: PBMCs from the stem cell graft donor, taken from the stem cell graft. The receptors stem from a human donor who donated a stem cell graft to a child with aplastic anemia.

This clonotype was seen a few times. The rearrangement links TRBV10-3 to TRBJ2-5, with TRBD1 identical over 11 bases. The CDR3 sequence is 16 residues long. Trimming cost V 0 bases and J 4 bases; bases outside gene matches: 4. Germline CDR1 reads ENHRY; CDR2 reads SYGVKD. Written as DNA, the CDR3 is TGTGCCATCAGTGAGTCCCCGGACAGGGGGCTAGAGACCCAGTACTTC. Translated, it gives CAISESPDRGLETQYF.

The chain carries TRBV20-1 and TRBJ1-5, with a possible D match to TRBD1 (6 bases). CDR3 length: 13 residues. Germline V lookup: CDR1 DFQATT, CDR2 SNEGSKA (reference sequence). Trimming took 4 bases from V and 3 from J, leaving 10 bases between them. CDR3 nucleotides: TGCAGTGCTACTAACAGGGCCAATCAGCCCCAGCATTTT. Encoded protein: CSATNRANQPQHF.

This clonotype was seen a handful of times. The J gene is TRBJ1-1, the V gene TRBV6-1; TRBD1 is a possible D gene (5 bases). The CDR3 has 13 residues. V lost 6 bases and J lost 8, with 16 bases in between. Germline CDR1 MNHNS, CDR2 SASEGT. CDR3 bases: TGTGCCAGCAGCCTCGGACGGGGGAGAGAAGCTTTCTTT. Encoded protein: CASSLGRGREAFF.

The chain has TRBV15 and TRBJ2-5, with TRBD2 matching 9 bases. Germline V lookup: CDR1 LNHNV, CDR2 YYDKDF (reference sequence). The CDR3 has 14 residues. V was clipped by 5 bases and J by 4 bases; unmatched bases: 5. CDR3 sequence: CATSGSAGGETQYF. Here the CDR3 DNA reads TGTGCCACCAGCGGCTCAGCGGGAGGAGAGACCCAGTACTTC.

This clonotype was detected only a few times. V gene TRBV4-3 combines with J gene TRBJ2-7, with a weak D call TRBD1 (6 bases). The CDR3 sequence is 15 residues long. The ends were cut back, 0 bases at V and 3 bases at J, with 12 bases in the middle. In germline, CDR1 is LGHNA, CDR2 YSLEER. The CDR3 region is CASSQDRTGIYEQYV. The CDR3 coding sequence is TGCGCCAGCAGCCAAGATCGAACAGGGATCTACGAGCAGTACGTC.

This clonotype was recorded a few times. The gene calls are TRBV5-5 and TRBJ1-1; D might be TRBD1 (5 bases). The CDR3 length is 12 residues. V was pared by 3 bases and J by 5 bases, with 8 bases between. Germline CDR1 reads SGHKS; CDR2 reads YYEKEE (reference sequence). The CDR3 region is CASSYKGTEAFF. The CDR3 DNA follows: TGTGCCAGCAGCTACAAGGGGACTGAAGCTTTCTTT.

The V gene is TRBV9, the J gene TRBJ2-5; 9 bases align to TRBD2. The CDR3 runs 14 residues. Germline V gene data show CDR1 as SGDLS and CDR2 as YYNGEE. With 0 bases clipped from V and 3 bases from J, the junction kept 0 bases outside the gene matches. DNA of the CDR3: TGTGCCAGCAGCGTAGCTAGCGGGAAAGAGACCCAGTACTTC. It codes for CASSVASGKETQYF.

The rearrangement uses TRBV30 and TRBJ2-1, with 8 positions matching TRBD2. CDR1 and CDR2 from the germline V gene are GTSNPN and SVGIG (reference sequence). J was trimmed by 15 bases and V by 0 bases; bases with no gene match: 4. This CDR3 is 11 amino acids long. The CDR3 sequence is CAWSVGREGFF. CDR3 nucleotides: TGTGCCTGGAGTGTGGGTCGGGAGGGGTTCTTC.

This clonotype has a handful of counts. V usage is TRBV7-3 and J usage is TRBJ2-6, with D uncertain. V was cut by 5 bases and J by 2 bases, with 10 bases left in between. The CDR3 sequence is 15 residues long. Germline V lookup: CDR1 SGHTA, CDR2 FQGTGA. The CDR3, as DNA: TGTGCCAGCAGCCAAGCAGGTGCTGGGGCCAACGTCCTGACTTTC. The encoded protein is CASSQAGAGANVLTF.

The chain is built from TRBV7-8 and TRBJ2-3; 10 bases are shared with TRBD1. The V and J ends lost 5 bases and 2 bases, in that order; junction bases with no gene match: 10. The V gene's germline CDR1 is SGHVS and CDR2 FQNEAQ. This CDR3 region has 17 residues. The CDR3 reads CASSLTLGTGATDTQYF. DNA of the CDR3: TGTGCCAGCAGCCTTACACTCGGGACAGGGGCCACAGATACGCAGTATTTT. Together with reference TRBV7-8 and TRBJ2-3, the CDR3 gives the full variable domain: GAGVSQSPRYKVAKRGQDVALRCDPISGHVSLFWYQQALGQGPEFLTYFQNEAQLDKSGLPSDRFFAERPEGSVSTLKIQRTQQEDSAVYLCASSLTLGTGATDTQYFGPGTRLTVL.

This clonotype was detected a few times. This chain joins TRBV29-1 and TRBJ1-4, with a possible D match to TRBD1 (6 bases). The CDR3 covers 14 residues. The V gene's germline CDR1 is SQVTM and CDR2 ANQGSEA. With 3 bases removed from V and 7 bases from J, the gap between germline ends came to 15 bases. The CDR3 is CSVDGGGLGEKLFF. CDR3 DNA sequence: TGCAGCGTTGATGGGGGGGGGCTAGGTGAAAAACTGTTTTTT.

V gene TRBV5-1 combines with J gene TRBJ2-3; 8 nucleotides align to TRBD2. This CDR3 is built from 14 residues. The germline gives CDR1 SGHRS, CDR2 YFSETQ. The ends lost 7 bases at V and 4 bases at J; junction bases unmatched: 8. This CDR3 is CASSPGLEADTQYF. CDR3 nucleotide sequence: TGCGCCAGCTCACCGGGACTAGAAGCAGATACGCAGTATTTT.

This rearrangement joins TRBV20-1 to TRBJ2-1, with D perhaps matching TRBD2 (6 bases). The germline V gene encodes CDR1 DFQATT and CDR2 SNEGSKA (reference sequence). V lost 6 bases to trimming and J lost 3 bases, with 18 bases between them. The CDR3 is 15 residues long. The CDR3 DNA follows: TGCAGTGCCCCCTCCCGGGAGAATCTCTACAATGAGCAGTTCTTC. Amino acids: CSAPSRENLYNEQFF.

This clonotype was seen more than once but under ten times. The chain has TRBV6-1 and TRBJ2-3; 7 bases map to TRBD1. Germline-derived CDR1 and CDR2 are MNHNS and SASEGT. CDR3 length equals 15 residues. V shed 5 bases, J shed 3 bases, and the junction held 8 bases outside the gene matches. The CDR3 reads CASSPTGFGTDTQYF. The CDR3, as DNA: TGTGCCAGCAGTCCGACAGGGTTCGGGACAGATACGCAGTATTTT.

The CDR3 sequence is CASLGALAQETQYF. CDR3 bases: TGTGCCAGCCTAGGCGCGCTAGCACAAGAGACCCAGTACTTC. J is TRBJ2-5 and V is TRBV2, with a weak D call TRBD2 (5 bases). Germline V CDR1 and CDR2: SNHLY, FYNNEI. CDR3 size: 14 residues. V dropped 8 bases and J dropped 2 bases, with 15 bases sitting between them.

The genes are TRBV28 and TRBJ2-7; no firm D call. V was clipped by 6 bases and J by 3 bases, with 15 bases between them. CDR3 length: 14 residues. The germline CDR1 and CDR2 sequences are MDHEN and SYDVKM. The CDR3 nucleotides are TGTGCCAGCAGCCCGTTTGGTGGTTTCTACGAGCAGTACTTC. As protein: CASSPFGGFYEQYF. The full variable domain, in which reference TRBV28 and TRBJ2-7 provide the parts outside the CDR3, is DVKVTQSSRYLVKRTGEKVFLECVQDMDHENMFWYRQDPGLGLRLIYFSYDVKMKEKGDIPEGYSVSREKKERFSLILESASTNQTSMYLCASSPFGGFYEQYFGPGTRLTVT.

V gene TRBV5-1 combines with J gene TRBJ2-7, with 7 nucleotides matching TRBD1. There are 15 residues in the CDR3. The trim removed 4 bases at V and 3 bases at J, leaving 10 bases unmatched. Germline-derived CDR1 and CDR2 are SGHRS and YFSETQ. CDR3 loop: CASSEGGALDYEQYF. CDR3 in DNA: TGCGCCAGCAGCGAAGGGGGCGCGTTGGACTACGAGCAGTACTTC.

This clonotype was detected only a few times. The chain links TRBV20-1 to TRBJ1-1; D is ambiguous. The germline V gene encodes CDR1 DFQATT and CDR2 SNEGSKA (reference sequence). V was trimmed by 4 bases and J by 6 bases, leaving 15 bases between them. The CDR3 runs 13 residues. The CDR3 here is CSAKNGNSPEAFF. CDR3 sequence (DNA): TGCAGTGCTAAGAATGGCAATTCCCCTGAAGCTTTCTTT.

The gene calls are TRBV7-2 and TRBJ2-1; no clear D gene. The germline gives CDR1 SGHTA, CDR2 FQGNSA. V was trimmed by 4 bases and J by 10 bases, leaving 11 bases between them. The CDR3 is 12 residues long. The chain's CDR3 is CASSYEVGEQFF. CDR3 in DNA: TGTGCCAGCAGCTATGAAGTCGGGGAGCAGTTCTTC.

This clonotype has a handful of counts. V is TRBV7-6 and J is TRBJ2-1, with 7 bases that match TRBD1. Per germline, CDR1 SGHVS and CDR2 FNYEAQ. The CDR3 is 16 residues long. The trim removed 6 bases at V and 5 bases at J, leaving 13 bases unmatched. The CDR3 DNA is TGTGCCAGCAGTCCCCGGAACAGGGGCTTAAACAATGAGCAGTTCTTC. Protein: CASSPRNRGLNNEQFF.